The 15 T cell receptor beta chains below were found in one sample sequenced in a study of T cell changes during pregnancy in multiple sclerosis. Generated by immunoSEQ multiplex PCR, the TCRdb table keeps only in-frame clones and is missing some. The data hold under 65,000 clones, with 90% to 95% observed a single time. The sample was CD8+ T cells from peripheral blood mononuclear cells, taken in the second trimester of pregnancy. The origin of the receptors is a female donor with multiple sclerosis, enrolled in a pregnancy study.

V usage is TRBV9 and J usage is TRBJ2-2; tentative D call: TRBD1 (5 bases). Looked up from germline, CDR1 is SGDLS and CDR2 is YYNGEE. The V end lost 0 bases, the J end lost 0 bases, and 9 bases lay between the germline ends. This CDR3 is built from 16 residues. The CDR3 DNA follows: TGTGCCAGCAGCGTAGTTCAGGGCCCGAACACCGGGGAGCTGTTTTTT. Translation: CASSVVQGPNTGELFF. The entire variable domain, with the rest obtained from reference TRBV9 and TRBJ2-2, is as follows: DSGVTQTPKHLITATGQRVTLRCSPRSGDLSVYWYQQSLDQGLQFLIQYYNGEERAKGNILERFSAQQFPDLHSELNLSSLELGDSALYFCASSVVQGPNTGELFFGEGSRLTVL.

This rearrangement joins TRBV10-1 to TRBJ2-3; D may be TRBD1 (6 bases). Germline-derived CDR1 and CDR2 are WNHNN and SYGVQD (reference sequence). The CDR3 length is 20 residues. V was clipped by 0 bases and J by 0 bases, with 22 bases between them. CDR3 region: CASSESVIWGPPTSTDTQYF. CDR3 bases: TGCGCCAGCAGTGAGTCTGTAATCTGGGGGCCCCCTACTAGCACAGATACGCAGTATTTT.

The chain is built from TRBV4-2 and TRBJ1-2; D gene ambiguous. V was trimmed by 1 base and J by 7 bases, leaving 10 bases between them. In germline, CDR1 is LGHNA, CDR2 YNFKEQ. The CDR3 sequence is 13 residues long. For the CDR3, the DNA is TGTGCCAGCAGCCAAGGTGTGCAGGTTGGCTACACCTTC. This translates into CASSQGVQVGYTF.

The chain is built from TRBV29-1 and TRBJ2-7; no reliable D call. V dropped 4 bases and J dropped 3 bases, with 13 bases sitting between them. Germline CDR1 is SQVTM and CDR2 is ANQGSEA. This CDR3 contains 13 residues. This CDR3 reads CSVGESIVYEQYF. The CDR3 region has the DNA TGCAGCGTTGGAGAATCAATTGTCTACGAGCAGTACTTC.

The chain recombines TRBV19 with TRBJ1-1; D might be TRBD1 (6 bases). The V gene's germline CDR1 is LNHDA and CDR2 SQIVND (reference sequence). The germline V and J ends were trimmed by 5 bases and 4 bases, with 11 bases remaining between them. CDR3 size: 13 residues. This chain's CDR3 is CASSAGQRTEAFF. As DNA, the CDR3 is TGTGCCAGTAGTGCTGGACAGCGCACTGAAGCTTTCTTT.

The gene calls are TRBV4-1 and TRBJ2-1, with a weak D call TRBD1 (6 bases). The germline V and J ends were trimmed by 4 bases and 8 bases, with 12 bases remaining between them. CDR3 length equals 13 residues. Germline CDR1 is MGHRA and CDR2 is YSYEKL. The CDR3 loop reads CASSRLQGYEQFF. CDR3 DNA sequence: TGCGCCAGCAGCCGGTTACAGGGCTATGAGCAGTTCTTC.

The chain has TRBV27 and TRBJ1-2; 10 bases line up with TRBD1. Germline V gene data show CDR1 as MNHEY and CDR2 as SMNVEV (reference sequence). With 5 bases clipped from V and 4 bases from J, the junction kept 7 bases outside the gene matches. The CDR3 length is 15 residues. CDR3 protein: CASSGRDRGGYGYTF. CDR3 nucleotide sequence: TGTGCCAGCAGTGGACGGGACAGGGGAGGCTATGGCTACACCTTC.

The J gene is TRBJ1-1, the V gene TRBV27, with TRBD1 matching over 7 bases. Germline CDR1 is MNHEY and CDR2 is SMNVEV (reference sequence). Unmatched junction bases numbered 12, after V lost 2 bases and J lost 3 bases. This CDR3 has 17 amino acids. The CDR3 sequence is CASSLEAGPRGDTEAFF. CDR3 nucleotide sequence: TGTGCCAGCAGTTTAGAGGCAGGGCCCAGGGGGGACACTGAAGCTTTCTTT.

V and J are TRBV27 and TRBJ2-2; 9 bases line up with TRBD1. J lost 7 bases, V lost 4 bases, and 13 bases had no gene match. Germline values: CDR1 MNHEY, CDR2 SMNVEV (reference sequence). CDR3 length equals 17 residues. The CDR3 region has the DNA TGTGCCAGCAGTTCCGCTGCCCGGGACAGGGATTTCGGGGAGCTGTTTTTT. Amino acid sequence: CASSSAARDRDFGELFF.

The rearrangement uses TRBV12-5 and TRBJ1-4; D perhaps matches TRBD1 (6 bases). Deletions cut 6 bases from V and 4 bases from J, with 18 bases between. There are 16 residues in the CDR3. In germline, CDR1 is LGHNT, CDR2 FRNRAP. In nucleotides, the CDR3 is TGTGCTAGTGGCCAAACCACAGGGCAGGGTAATGAAAAACTGTTTTTT. Amino acid sequence: CASGQTTGQGNEKLFF. Using reference TRBV12-5 and TRBJ1-4 for the parts outside the CDR3, the full variable domain is DARVTQTPRHKVTEMGQEVTMRCQPILGHNTVFWYRQTMMQGLELLAYFRNRAPLDDSGMPKDRFSAEMPDATLATLKIQPSEPRDSAVYFCASGQTTGQGNEKLFFGSGTQLSVL.

The gene calls are TRBV9 and TRBJ2-5; 7 positions agree with TRBD1. Germline CDR1 is SGDLS and CDR2 is YYNGEE. The CDR3 sequence is 15 residues long. Trimming cost V 4 bases and J 1 base; bases outside gene matches: 7. CDR3 in amino acids: CASSQYDRAQETQYF. The CDR3 DNA reads as TGTGCCAGCAGCCAATACGACAGGGCCCAAGAGACCCAGTACTTC.

The chain combines TRBV15 with TRBJ1-4; TRBD1 agrees at 9 bases. The J segment lost 8 bases and the V segment lost 7 bases, leaving 5 bases of the junction unmatched. Germline assignment: CDR1 LNHNV and CDR2 YYDKDF (reference sequence). This CDR3 is 13 amino acids long. The CDR3, as DNA: TGTGCCACCACTGGACAGGGGCGGGAAAAACTGTTTTTT. Residues: CATTGQGREKLFF. Supplemented by reference TRBV15 and TRBJ1-4, the full variable domain reads DAMVIQNPRYQVTQFGKPVTLSCSQTLNHNVMYWYQQKSSQAPKLLFHYYDKDFNNEADTPDNFQSRRPNTSFCFLDIRSPGLGDTAMYLCATTGQGREKLFFGSGTQLSVL.

The V call is TRBV7-9, the J call TRBJ2-5, with D hard to call. CDR3 length equals 14 residues. Germline CDR1 reads SEHNR; CDR2 reads FQNEAQ (reference sequence). Trimming cost V 5 bases and J 5 bases, with 15 bases left between them. The CDR3 region has the DNA TGTGCCAGCAGCATTCTCCGGGTATCGGAGACCCAGTACTTC. Translating gives CASSILRVSETQYF.

The rearrangement uses TRBV7-9 and TRBJ2-1, with 11 nucleotides matching TRBD1. Germline CDR1 and CDR2: SEHNR and FQNEAQ (reference sequence). Unmatched junction bases numbered 10, after V lost 4 bases and J lost 8 bases. The CDR3 has 16 amino acids. The CDR3 spells CASSSTGQGAGDEQFF. DNA of the CDR3: TGTGCCAGCAGCTCAACAGGACAGGGGGCTGGGGATGAGCAGTTCTTC.

The chain joins TRBV27 to TRBJ1-1; D unresolved. V was clipped by 0 bases and J by 4 bases, with 6 bases between them. This CDR3 has 13 residues. Germline CDR1 and CDR2: MNHEY and SMNVEV (reference sequence). CDR3 in DNA: TGTGCCAGCAGTTTATCCGGGTCCACTGAAGCTTTCTTT. The encoded protein is CASSLSGSTEAFF.